The sequence of this T cell receptor beta chain was determined in a study of T cell responses to AZD1222 COVID-19 vaccine. Overall study results and limits: Clonal diversity was possibly underestimated; the donors were predominantly white British and more often female. Among those given AZD1222, only five or six were seropositive at baseline.

Using immunoSEQ multiplex PCR, the repertoire was profiled, and TCRdb retains in-frame clones only, with some absent. The repertoire has 150,000 or so clones, around 92% of them found once; the top ten carry roughly 3.5%. The count of this clone is one. Its cognate antigen is unknown. The receptor was isolated from an adult who received the AZD1222 COVID-19 vaccine. This sample comprised peripheral blood, obtained 28 days after the second AZD1222 dose.

The CDR3, as DNA: TGTGCCAGCAGTTCGATGTCTTACTCCTACGAGCAGTACTTC. Amino acid sequence: CASSSMSYSYEQYF. The chain is built from TRBV2 and TRBJ2-7; D gene ambiguous. Germline values: CDR1 SNHLY, CDR2 FYNNEI. Trimming pared 5 bases from V and 0 bases from J, leaving 11 bases between. The CDR3 totals 14 residues.